The following is a T cell receptor beta chain sequence with its context. The junction does not match germline at one end; this may be a read error. CDR3 length equals 13 residues. These data come from a study of blood T cell repertoires in COVID-19. Study summary: The origin of the acute and convalescent COVID-19 samples was the United States, Italy and Spain. Sample material is recorded as cDNA or gDNA derived from T cells, B-cell-depleted T cells, or PBMCs.

Patients from Seattle were sampled longitudinally, starting during active infection. Data came from immunoSEQ multiplex PCR; TCRdb stores just in-frame clones and leaves some out. The repertoire holds around 150,000 clones, with around 83% as singletons. This receptor was taken from a woman aged 55-69 years with COVID-19, enrolled during active disease. This sequence joins TRBV6-7 and TRBJ1-3; D uncertain. TRBV6-7 is known as an ORF, though its function is uncertain. Material: peripheral blood. The CDR3 protein is CASSYLWRARWNF. The CDR3 nucleotides read TGTGCCAGCAGCTACCTCTGGAGAGCCCGTTGGAATTTT.